These 14 T cell receptor beta chains share one sample of origin, sequenced in a study of OX40 agonist ivuxolimab in advanced cancers. Clones were sequenced by immunoSEQ multiplex PCR, and TCRdb holds only the in-frame ones, with some missing. Of more than 75,000 clones listed, approximately 90% are singletons. Sequenced material: CD4+ or CD8+ T cells sorted from blood, taken in a trial of the OX40 agonist ivuxolimab. The origin of the receptors is an adult with an advanced solid tumor such as melanoma, head and neck, liver or kidney cancer.

V gene TRBV7-9 combines with J gene TRBJ2-3, with TRBD1 matching 7 bases. Germline V gene data show CDR1 as SEHNR and CDR2 as FQNEAQ (reference sequence). CDR3 length: 18 residues. The ends lost 5 bases at V and 2 bases at J; junction bases unmatched: 16. CDR3 coding DNA: TGTGCCAGCAGCCCAACGGGGTACCGGGACAGAGCCACAGATACGCAGTATTTT. As protein: CASSPTGYRDRATDTQYF.

The gene calls are TRBV5-1 and TRBJ1-2; D not resolved. The CDR3 is 14 amino acids. V shed 0 bases and J shed 4 bases, with 10 bases lying between them. Germline CDR1 is SGHRS and CDR2 is YFSETQ. CDR3 residues: CASSLAWGSYGYTF. The DNA for the CDR3 is TGCGCCAGCAGCTTGGCTTGGGGTAGCTATGGCTACACCTTC.

This chain connects TRBV28 to TRBJ2-3; no clear D. The CDR3 spans 13 residues. Trimming cost V 3 bases and J 4 bases, with 8 bases left between them. Germline values: CDR1 MDHEN, CDR2 SYDVKM. The DNA for the CDR3 is TGTGCCAGCAGTTTTCCAGAATCAGATACGCAGTATTTT. This codes for CASSFPESDTQYF.

The chain employs TRBV5-8 and TRBJ1-1; 9 bases are a match to TRBD1. Germline V gene sequence: CDR1 SGHTS, CDR2 YDEGEE. J gave up 5 bases and V 3 bases, and 14 bases lay outside the gene matches. This CDR3 has 17 residues. The CDR3 bases are TGTGCCAGCAGCTCAAGTGCAACAGGGGGCTGGGGAACTGAAGCTTTCTTT. It specifies CASSSSATGGWGTEAFF.

The chain links TRBV18 to TRBJ1-2, with 8 bases aligning to TRBD1. V trimming: 3 bases; J trimming: 3 bases; junction bases outside the gene matches: 6. The length of the CDR3 is 15 residues. Germline V gene data show CDR1 as KGHSH and CDR2 as LQKENI. Here the CDR3 DNA reads TGTGCCAGCTCACCCGGACAGGGAGGTTACTATGGCTACACCTTC. Its protein is CASSPGQGGYYGYTF. Combining the CDR3 with reference TRBV18 and TRBJ1-2 gives the whole variable domain NAGVMQNPRHLVRRRGQEARLRCSPMKGHSHVYWYRQLPEEGLKFMVYLQKENIIDESGMPKERFSAEFPKEGPSILRIQQVVRGDSAAYFCASSPGQGGYYGYTFGSGTRLTVV.

V gene TRBV4-2 combines with J gene TRBJ2-3, with 8 bases fitting TRBD2. The junction had 13 bases not matched to a gene; V was cut back by 4 bases and J by 1 base. CDR3 length: 18 residues. CDR1 is LGHNA, CDR2 YNFKEQ, per germline. The CDR3 loop is CASSPTLRSGRGTDTQYF. For the CDR3, the DNA is TGTGCCAGCAGCCCAACCCTACGGAGCGGGAGAGGCACAGATACGCAGTATTTT.

The V and J genes are TRBV6-5 and TRBJ2-1, with unresolved D. Trimming stripped 6 bases from V and 0 bases from J, with 12 bases between. The CDR3 length is 15 residues. In germline, CDR1 is MNHEY, CDR2 SVGAGI. CDR3 DNA: TGTGCCAGCAGCCGTACTTTGAGCTCCTACAATGAGCAGTTCTTC. It is translated as CASSRTLSSYNEQFF.

The chain links TRBV6-5 to TRBJ1-6; D remains ambiguous. V lost 8 bases and J 9 bases, leaving 11 bases between the germline ends. Germline V gene sequence: CDR1 MNHEY, CDR2 SVGAGI. The CDR3 covers 12 residues. CDR3 nucleotide sequence: TGTGCCAGCCGGTTCGAGGGTTCACCCCTCCACTTT. Translating gives CASRFEGSPLHF.

V usage is TRBV6-6 and J usage is TRBJ2-2, with D possibly matching TRBD2 (6 bases). CDR1 is MNHNY and CDR2 is SVGAGI in the germline V gene (reference sequence). The CDR3 has 16 residues. V was trimmed by 4 bases and J by 3 bases, leaving 15 bases between them. DNA of the CDR3: TGTGCCAGCAGTTTCTCCGGGACTGGCCACACCGGGGAGCTGTTTTTT. Its protein is CASSFSGTGHTGELFF.

The V and J genes are TRBV5-4 and TRBJ1-6, with TRBD1 matching over 7 bases. V lost 0 bases to trimming and J lost 7 bases; unmatched junction nucleotides: 4. CDR1 is SGHNT, CDR2 YYREEE, per germline (reference sequence). The CDR3 is 15 residues long. The CDR3 DNA is TGTGCCAGCAGCTTGGGACAGGGTGGGAATTCACCCCTCCACTTT. As protein: CASSLGQGGNSPLHF.

The genes are TRBV5-1 and TRBJ2-2, with 8 bases matching TRBD2. Per germline, CDR1 SGHRS and CDR2 YFSETQ. Trimming removed 0 bases from V and 1 base from J; junction bases left unmatched: 2. The CDR3 spans 16 residues. This chain's CDR3 is CASSLALAENTGELFF. The CDR3 DNA sequence: TGCGCCAGCAGCTTGGCACTAGCGGAGAACACCGGGGAGCTGTTTTTT.

In its sample, this clone was seen once. The genes are TRBV19 and TRBJ2-2; TRBD1 aligns across 7 bases. CDR3 length: 19 amino acids. The germline V gene has CDR1 LNHDA and CDR2 SQIVND (reference sequence). Trimming cost V 5 bases and J 3 bases; bases outside gene matches: 18. CDR3 nucleotides: TGTGCCAGTAGTGGAACCCCCGGGACAGCCTTACTGGACACCGGGGAGCTGTTTTTT. This encodes CASSGTPGTALLDTGELFF.

The chain couples TRBV11-2 to TRBJ1-2; 8 nucleotides line up with TRBD1. CDR1 is SGHAT and CDR2 is FQNNGV in the germline V gene. The V gene end was trimmed by 5 bases and the J gene end by 7 bases; junction bases not matched to a gene: 6. This CDR3 has 13 amino acids. Here the CDR3 reads CASSDRGSAGYTF. CDR3 bases: TGTGCCAGCAGCGACAGGGGTTCGGCTGGCTACACCTTC. Together with reference TRBV11-2 and TRBJ1-2, the CDR3 gives the full variable domain: EAGVAQSPRYKIIEKRQSVAFWCNPISGHATLYWYQQILGQGPKLLIQFQNNGVVDDSQLPKDRFSAERLKGVDSTLKIQPAKLEDSAVYLCASSDRGSAGYTFGSGTRLTVV.

The gene calls are TRBV7-2 and TRBJ1-2, with D perhaps TRBD1 (5 bases). CDR3 size: 16 residues. Germline CDR1 and CDR2: SGHTA and FQGNSA. Deletions cut 5 bases from V and 0 bases from J, with 16 bases between. This CDR3 reads CASSESQGLANYGYTF. CDR3 in DNA: TGTGCCAGCAGCGAATCCCAGGGCCTAGCTAACTATGGCTACACCTTC.